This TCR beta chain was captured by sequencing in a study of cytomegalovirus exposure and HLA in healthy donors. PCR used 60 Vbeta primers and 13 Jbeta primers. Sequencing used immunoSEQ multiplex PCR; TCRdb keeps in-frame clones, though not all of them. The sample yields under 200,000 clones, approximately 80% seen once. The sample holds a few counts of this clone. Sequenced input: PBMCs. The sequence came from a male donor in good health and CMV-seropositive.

CDR3 bases: TGTGCCAGCAGTTATAGGAGGCTGGACTCTGGAAACACCATATATTTT. It codes for CASSYRRLDSGNTIYF. The rearrangement uses TRBV6-5 and TRBJ1-3; D unclear. The CDR3 sequence is 16 residues long. V gave up 3 bases and J gave up 0 bases, with 12 bases separating them. Germline loops: CDR1 MNHEY, CDR2 SVGAGI.